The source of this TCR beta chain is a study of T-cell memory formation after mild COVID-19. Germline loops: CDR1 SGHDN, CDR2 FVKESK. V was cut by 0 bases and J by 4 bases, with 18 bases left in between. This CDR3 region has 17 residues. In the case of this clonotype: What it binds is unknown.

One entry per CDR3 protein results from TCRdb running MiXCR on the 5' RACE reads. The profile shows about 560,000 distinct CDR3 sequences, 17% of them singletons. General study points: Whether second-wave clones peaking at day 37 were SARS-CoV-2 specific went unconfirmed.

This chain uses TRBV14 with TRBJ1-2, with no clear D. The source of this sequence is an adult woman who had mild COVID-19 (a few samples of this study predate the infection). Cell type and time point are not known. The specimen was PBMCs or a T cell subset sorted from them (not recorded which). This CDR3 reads CASSQERKAGGVYGYTF. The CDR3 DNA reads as TGTGCCAGCAGCCAAGAGAGGAAGGCAGGAGGAGTCTATGGCTACACCTTC.